These T cell receptor beta chains were read from a single sample in a study of PD-1 and CTLA-4 blockade in melanoma. Clones were read by immunoSEQ multiplex PCR, and TCRdb kept only the in-frame ones, dropping some. The table has approximately 33,000 clones, around 93% seen once. The sample in question was CD8+ T cells from peripheral blood, obtained from a patient given anti-PD-1 treatment. The receptor set was obtained from a human donor with melanoma. The CDR3 runs from the conserved cysteine through the conserved F or W. Each record gives: V gene, clone size, D gene, J gene, CDR3 protein, CDR3 DNA. D genes are given only for firm matches. Some rows have no size entry. The others give once, few or many, or a class for an expanded clone.

V gene: TRBV6-6; clone size: once; D gene: -; J gene: TRBJ1-1; CDR3 protein: CASSYSSVSDTEAFF; CDR3 DNA: TGTGCCAGCAGTTACTCGTCTGTCTCGGACACTGAAGCTTTCTTT
V gene: TRBV7-2; clone size: -; D gene: TRBD2; J gene: TRBJ2-3; CDR3 protein: CASSSLAGGTDTQYF; CDR3 DNA: TGTGCCAGCAGCTCCCTAGCGGGGGGCACAGATACGCAGTATTTT
V gene: TRBV29-1; clone size: few; D gene: TRBD1; J gene: TRBJ2-4; CDR3 protein: CSVEDHGTDLNIQYF; CDR3 DNA: TGCAGCGTTGAAGATCACGGGACAGACCTTAACATTCAGTACTTC
V gene: TRBV7-9; clone size: few; D gene: -; J gene: TRBJ1-4; CDR3 protein: CASSFLPGGNEKLFF; CDR3 DNA: TGTGCCAGCAGCTTCTTGCCCGGGGGCAATGAAAAACTGTTTTTT
V gene: TRBV18; clone size: -; D gene: -; J gene: TRBJ2-6; CDR3 protein: CASSLEGVLGAGANVLTF; CDR3 DNA: TGTGCCAGCTCACTGGAAGGGGTACTAGGGGCTGGGGCCAACGTCCTGACTTTC
V gene: TRBV27; clone size: -; D gene: TRBD1; J gene: TRBJ1-5; CDR3 protein: CASSYRGPNQPQHF; CDR3 DNA: TGTGCCAGCAGTTACAGGGGTCCTAATCAGCCCCAGCATTTT
V gene: TRBV19; clone size: -; D gene: TRBD1; J gene: TRBJ2-1; CDR3 protein: CASSIGTGNYNEQFF; CDR3 DNA: TGTGCCAGTAGTATAGGGACAGGTAACTACAATGAGCAGTTCTTC
V gene: TRBV7-9; clone size: -; D gene: -; J gene: TRBJ1-1; CDR3 protein: CASSLGGGPEAFF; CDR3 DNA: TGTGCCAGCAGCTTAGGCGGGGGCCCTGAAGCTTTCTTT
V gene: TRBV28; clone size: -; D gene: -; J gene: TRBJ1-1; CDR3 protein: CASSSIYRFEAFF; CDR3 DNA: TGTGCCAGCAGTTCAATTTACAGGTTTGAAGCTTTCTTT
V gene: TRBV28; clone size: -; D gene: TRBD2; J gene: TRBJ2-3; CDR3 protein: CASSSSTSGTDTQYF; CDR3 DNA: TGTGCCAGCAGTTCCTCGACTAGCGGCACAGATACGCAGTATTTT
V gene: TRBV9; clone size: -; D gene: TRBD1; J gene: TRBJ1-2; CDR3 protein: CASSPRDSSFSF; CDR3 DNA: TGTGCCAGCAGCCCGAGGGACAGCTCCTTCTCCTTC
V gene: TRBV11-2; clone size: -; D gene: TRBD1; J gene: TRBJ2-7; CDR3 protein: CASSLGTGAYEQYF; CDR3 DNA: TGTGCCAGCAGCTTAGGGACAGGAGCCTACGAGCAGTACTTC
V gene: TRBV4-1; clone size: -; D gene: -; J gene: TRBJ1-4; CDR3 protein: CASRARDLRNEKLFF; CDR3 DNA: TGCGCCAGCAGGGCCCGGGACCTAAGGAATGAAAAACTGTTTTTT
V gene: TRBV15; clone size: once; D gene: TRBD2; J gene: TRBJ2-7; CDR3 protein: CATSRAGTSDFYEQYF; CDR3 DNA: TGTGCCACCAGCAGAGCAGGGACTAGCGATTTTTACGAGCAGTACTTC
V gene: TRBV10-3; clone size: -; D gene: -; J gene: TRBJ2-7; CDR3 protein: CAISAGNYEQYF; CDR3 DNA: TGTGCCATCAGTGCTGGGAACTACGAGCAGTACTTC
V gene: TRBV20-1; clone size: -; D gene: -; J gene: TRBJ2-1; CDR3 protein: CSASSSGSYNEQFF; CDR3 DNA: TGCAGTGCTAGTAGTTCGGGTTCCTACAATGAGCAGTTCTTC
V gene: TRBV9; clone size: -; D gene: -; J gene: TRBJ1-6; CDR3 protein: CASSALSGNSPLHF; CDR3 DNA: TGTGCCAGCAGCGCCCTCTCAGGGAATTCACCCCTCCACTTT
V gene: TRBV10-3; clone size: -; D gene: TRBD1; J gene: TRBJ1-5; CDR3 protein: CAISKDRALGQPQHF; CDR3 DNA: TGTGCCATCAGTAAGGACAGGGCCCTAGGTCAGCCCCAGCATTTT
V gene: TRBV7-3; clone size: -; D gene: -; J gene: TRBJ2-1; CDR3 protein: CASSSPPGDEQFF; CDR3 DNA: TGTGCCAGCAGCTCCCCCCCGGGGGATGAGCAGTTCTTC
V gene: TRBV7-9; clone size: -; D gene: TRBD1; J gene: TRBJ2-7; CDR3 protein: CASSSGQLYEQYF; CDR3 DNA: TGTGCCAGCAGCTCGGGACAGCTGTACGAGCAGTACTTC
V gene: TRBV27; clone size: -; D gene: TRBD1; J gene: TRBJ1-6; CDR3 protein: CASSWAFGQGNSPLHF; CDR3 DNA: TGTGCCAGCAGTTGGGCATTCGGACAGGGGAATTCACCCCTCCACTTT
V gene: TRBV13; clone size: -; D gene: TRBD1; J gene: TRBJ1-2; CDR3 protein: CASSLGGQIYGYTF; CDR3 DNA: TGTGCCAGCAGCTTAGGGGGACAGATCTATGGCTACACCTTC
V gene: TRBV13; clone size: -; D gene: -; J gene: TRBJ1-3; CDR3 protein: CASSIGGNTIYF; CDR3 DNA: TGTGCCAGCAGCATAGGGGGAAACACCATATATTTT